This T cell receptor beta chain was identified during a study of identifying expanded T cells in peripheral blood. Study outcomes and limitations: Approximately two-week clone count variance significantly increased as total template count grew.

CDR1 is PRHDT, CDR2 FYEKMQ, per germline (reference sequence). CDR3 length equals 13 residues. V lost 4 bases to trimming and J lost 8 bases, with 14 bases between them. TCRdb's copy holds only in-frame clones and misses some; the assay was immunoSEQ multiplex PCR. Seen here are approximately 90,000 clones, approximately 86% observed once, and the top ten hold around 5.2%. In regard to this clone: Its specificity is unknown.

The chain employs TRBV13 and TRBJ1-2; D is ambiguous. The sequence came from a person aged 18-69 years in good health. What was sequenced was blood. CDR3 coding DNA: TGTGCCAGCAGCTCTCGAGATCAGCGGGGCTACACCTTC. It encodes CASSSRDQRGYTF.